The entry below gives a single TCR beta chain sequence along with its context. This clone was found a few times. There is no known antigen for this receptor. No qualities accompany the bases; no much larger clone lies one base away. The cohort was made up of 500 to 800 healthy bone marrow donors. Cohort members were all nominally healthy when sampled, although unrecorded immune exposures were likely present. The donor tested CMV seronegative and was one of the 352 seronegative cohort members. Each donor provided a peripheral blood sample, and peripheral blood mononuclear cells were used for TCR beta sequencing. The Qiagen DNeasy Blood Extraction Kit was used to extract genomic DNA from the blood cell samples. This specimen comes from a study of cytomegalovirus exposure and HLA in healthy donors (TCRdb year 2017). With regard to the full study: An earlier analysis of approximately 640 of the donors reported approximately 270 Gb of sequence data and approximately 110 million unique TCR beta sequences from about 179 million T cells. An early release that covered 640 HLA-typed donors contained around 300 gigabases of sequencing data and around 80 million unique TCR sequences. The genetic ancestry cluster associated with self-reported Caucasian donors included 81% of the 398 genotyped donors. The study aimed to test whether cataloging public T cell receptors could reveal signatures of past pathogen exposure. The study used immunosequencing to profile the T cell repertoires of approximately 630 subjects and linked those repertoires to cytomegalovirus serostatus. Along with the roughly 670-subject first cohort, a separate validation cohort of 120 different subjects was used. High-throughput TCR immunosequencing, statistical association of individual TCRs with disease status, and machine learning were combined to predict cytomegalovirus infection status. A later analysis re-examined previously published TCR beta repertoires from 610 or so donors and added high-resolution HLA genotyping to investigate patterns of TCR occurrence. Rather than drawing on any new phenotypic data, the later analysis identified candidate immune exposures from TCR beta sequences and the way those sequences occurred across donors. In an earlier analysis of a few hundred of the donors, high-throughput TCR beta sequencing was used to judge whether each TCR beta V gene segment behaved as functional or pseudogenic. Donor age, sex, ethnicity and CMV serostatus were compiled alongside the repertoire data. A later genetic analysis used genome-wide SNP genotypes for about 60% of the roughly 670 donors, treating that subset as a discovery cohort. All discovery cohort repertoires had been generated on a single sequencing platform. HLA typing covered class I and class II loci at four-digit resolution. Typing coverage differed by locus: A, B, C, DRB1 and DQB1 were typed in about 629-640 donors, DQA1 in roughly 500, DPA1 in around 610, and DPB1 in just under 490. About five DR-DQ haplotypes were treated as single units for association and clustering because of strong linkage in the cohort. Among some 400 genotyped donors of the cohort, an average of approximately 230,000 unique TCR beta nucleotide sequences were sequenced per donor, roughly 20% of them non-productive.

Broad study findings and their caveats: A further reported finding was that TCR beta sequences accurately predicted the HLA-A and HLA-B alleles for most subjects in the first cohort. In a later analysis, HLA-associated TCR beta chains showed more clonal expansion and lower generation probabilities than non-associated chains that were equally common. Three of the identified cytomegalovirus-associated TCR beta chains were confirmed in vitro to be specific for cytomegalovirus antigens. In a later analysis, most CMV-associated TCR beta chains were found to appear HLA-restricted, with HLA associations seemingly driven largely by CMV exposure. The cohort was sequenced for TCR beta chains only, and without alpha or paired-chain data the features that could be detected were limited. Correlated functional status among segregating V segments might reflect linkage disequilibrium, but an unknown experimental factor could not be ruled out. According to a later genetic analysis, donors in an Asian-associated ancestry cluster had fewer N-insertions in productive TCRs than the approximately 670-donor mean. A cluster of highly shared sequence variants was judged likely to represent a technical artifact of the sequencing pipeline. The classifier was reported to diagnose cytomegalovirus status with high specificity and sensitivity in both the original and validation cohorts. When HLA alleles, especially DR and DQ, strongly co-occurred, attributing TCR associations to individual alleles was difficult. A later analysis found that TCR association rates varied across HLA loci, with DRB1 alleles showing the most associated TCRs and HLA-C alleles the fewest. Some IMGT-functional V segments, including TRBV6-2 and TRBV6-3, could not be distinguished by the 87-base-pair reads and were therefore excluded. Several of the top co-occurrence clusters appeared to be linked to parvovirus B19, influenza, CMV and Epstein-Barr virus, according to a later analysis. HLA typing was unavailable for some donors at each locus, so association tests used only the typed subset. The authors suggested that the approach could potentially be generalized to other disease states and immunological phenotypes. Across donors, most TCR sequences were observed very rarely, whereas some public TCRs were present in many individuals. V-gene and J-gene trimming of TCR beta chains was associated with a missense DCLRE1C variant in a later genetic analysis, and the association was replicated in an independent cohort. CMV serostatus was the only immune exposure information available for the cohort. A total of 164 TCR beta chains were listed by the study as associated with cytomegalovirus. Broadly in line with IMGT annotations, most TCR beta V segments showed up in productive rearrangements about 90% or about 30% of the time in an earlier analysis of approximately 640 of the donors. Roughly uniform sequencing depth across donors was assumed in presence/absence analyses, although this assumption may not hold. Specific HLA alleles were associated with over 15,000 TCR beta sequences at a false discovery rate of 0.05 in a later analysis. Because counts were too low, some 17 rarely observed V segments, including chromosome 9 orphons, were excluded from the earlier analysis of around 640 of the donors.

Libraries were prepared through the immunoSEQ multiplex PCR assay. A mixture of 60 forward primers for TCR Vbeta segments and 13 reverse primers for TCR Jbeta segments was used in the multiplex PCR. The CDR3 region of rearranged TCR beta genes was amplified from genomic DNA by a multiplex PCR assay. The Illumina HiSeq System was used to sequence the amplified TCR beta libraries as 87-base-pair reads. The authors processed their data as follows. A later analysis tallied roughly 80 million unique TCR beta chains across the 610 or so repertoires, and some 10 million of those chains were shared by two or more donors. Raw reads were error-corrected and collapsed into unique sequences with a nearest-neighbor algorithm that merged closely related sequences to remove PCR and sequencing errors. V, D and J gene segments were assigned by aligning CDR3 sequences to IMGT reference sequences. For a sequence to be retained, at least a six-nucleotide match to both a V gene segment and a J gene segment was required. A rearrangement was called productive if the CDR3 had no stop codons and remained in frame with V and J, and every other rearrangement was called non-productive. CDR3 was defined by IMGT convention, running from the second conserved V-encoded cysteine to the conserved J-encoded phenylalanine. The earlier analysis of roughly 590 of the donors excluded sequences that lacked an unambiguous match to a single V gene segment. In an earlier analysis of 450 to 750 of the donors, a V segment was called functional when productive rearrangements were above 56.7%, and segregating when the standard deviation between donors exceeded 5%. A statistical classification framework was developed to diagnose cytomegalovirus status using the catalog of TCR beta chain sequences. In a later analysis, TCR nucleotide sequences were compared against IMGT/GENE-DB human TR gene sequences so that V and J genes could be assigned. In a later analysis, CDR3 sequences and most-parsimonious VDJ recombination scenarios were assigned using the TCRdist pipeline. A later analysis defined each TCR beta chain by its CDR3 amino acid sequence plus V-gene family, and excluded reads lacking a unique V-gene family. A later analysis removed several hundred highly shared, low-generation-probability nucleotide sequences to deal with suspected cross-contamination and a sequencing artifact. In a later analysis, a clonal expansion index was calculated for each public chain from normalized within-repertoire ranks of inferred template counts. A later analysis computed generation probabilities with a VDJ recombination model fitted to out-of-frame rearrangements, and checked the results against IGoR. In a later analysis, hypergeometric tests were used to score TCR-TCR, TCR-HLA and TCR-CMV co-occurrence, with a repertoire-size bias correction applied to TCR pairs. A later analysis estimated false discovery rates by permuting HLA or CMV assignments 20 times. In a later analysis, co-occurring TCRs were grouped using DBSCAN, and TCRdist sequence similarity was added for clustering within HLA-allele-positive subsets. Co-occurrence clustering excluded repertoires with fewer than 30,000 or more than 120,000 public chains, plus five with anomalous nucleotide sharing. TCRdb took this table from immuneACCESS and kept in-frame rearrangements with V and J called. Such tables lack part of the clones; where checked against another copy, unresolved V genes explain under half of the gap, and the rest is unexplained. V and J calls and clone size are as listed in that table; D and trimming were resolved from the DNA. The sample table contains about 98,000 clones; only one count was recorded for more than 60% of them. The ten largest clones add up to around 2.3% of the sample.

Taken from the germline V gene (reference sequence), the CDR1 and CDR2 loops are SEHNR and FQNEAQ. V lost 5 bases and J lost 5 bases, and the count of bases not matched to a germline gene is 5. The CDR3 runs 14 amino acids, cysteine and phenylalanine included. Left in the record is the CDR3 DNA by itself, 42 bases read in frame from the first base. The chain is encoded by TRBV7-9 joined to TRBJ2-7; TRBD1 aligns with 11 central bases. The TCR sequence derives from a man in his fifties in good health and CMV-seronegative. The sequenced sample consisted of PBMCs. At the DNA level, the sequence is TGTGCCAGCAGCCCGAGGACAGGGGGCGACGAGCAGTACTTC. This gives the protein CASSPRTGGDEQYF.